This T cell receptor (beta chain) was observed in a study of blood T cell repertoires in COVID-19. At the level of the study: Nucleic acid was either cDNA or gDNA, and it came from T cells, B-cell-depleted T cells, or PBMCs.

Profiled with immunoSEQ multiplex PCR; TCRdb holds only in-frame clones, not every one. Counted here are hundreds of thousands of clones, around 80% occurring once; the ten biggest clones make up 25% to 35%. The CDR3 is 15 amino acids. The clonotype comes from a man aged 40-49 years with acute or convalescent COVID-19. The source material was peripheral blood. The chain links TRBV21-1 to TRBJ1-3; no check of the table's D call, TRBD1, against the DNA was made. TRBV21-1 is marked as a pseudogene. CDR3 coding DNA: TGTGCCAGCAGACAGACAGGAAAGTCTGGAAACACCATATATTTT. Amino acids: CASRQTGKSGNTIYF.